This T cell receptor (beta chain) was recovered during a study of OX40 agonist ivuxolimab in advanced cancers. Study-level findings and limits: Compared with CD4+, CD8+ T cells on average had more expanded clones.

A remark on this clone: Its antigen remains unknown.

Data came from immunoSEQ multiplex PCR; TCRdb stores just in-frame clones and leaves some out. Among some 110,000 clones listed, 90% were seen once. This CDR3 has 13 residues. Germline values: CDR1 MDHEN, CDR2 SYDVKM. V was trimmed by 4 bases and J by 6 bases, leaving 10 bases between them. V usage is TRBV28 and J usage is TRBJ1-5; no definite D call. The TCR originated in an adult with an advanced solid tumor such as melanoma, head and neck, liver or kidney cancer. The sequenced sample was CD4+ or CD8+ T cells sorted from blood, obtained in a trial of the OX40 agonist ivuxolimab. CDR3 sequence reads: CASSSSLGQPQHF. CDR3 DNA sequence: TGTGCCAGCAGTTCCTCGTTGGGTCAGCCCCAGCATTTT.